The clone carrying this T cell receptor (beta chain) came up once. Its antigen is undetermined. The source of the sample is a study of blood T cells in healthy people across ages. Study results and limitations: Researchers said unsorted PBMCs prevented a conclusive naive versus antigen-experienced comparison.

A J-beta primer mix and a sample-barcoded 5' primer were used in a second PCR of about 6 to 12 cycles. TCRdb reanalysed the 5' RACE reads using MiXCR and keeps one entry per CDR3 protein. The table shows fewer than 900,000 distinct CDR3 sequences, with around 36% occurring only once. The germline V gene has CDR1 LGHNA and CDR2 YNFKEQ. This CDR3 has 15 amino acids. V shed 3 bases and J 6 bases; nucleotides not matched to a gene: 7. The receptor was derived from a man between 18 and 29 years old in good health. Sequenced input: blood. This rearrangement joins TRBV4-2 to TRBJ1-5; the match to TRBD1 covers 8 bases. The CDR3 protein is CASSQDRVTGQPQHF. The CDR3, as DNA: TGTGCCAGCAGCCAGGACAGGGTTACGGGTCAGCCCCAGCATTTT.